A selection of T cell receptor beta chains follows, all from one sample in a study of Graves' ophthalmopathy and Graves' hyperthyroidism. MiXCR, applied by TCRdb to the multiplex PCR reads, yields one record per CDR3 protein. The table lists about 210,000 distinct CDR3 sequences, roughly 27% of them singletons, with 9.1% in the top ten. Sequencing input: peripheral blood. All receptors derive from a man in his fifties or sixties with Graves' ophthalmopathy. The CDR3 runs from the conserved cysteine through the conserved F or W. The D gene is left open where the match is weak. Some rows have no size entry. The others give once, few or many, or a class for an expanded clone.

D	J	V	size	CDR3	DNA
TRBD2	TRBJ2-5	TRBV19	many	CASKRTSGETQYF	TGTGCCAGTAAGCGGACTAGTGGCGAGACCCAGTACTTC
TRBD1	TRBJ1-2	TRBV6-1	-	CASSAWGQFGYTF	TGTGCCAGCAGTGCTTGGGGACAGTTTGGCTACACCTTC
-	TRBJ1-2	TRBV12-5	many	CASGLPGTIGYTF	TGTGCTAGTGGTTTGCCTGGGACAATTGGCTACACCTTC
TRBD1	TRBJ2-7	TRBV12-3/TRBV12-4	many	CASKDRDPSYEQYF	TGTGCCAGCAAGGACAGGGACCCCTCCTACGAGCAGTACTTC
-	TRBJ1-5	TRBV25-1	-	CASSESGGASNQPQHF	TGTGCCAGCAGTGAAAGTGGGGGGGCTAGCAATCAGCCCCAGCATTTT
-	TRBJ2-4	TRBV6-2/TRBV6-3	many	CASSFGLQIAVAKNIQYF	TGTGCCAGCAGTTTCGGCCTTCAGATAGCGGTAGCCAAAAACATTCAGTACTTC
-	TRBJ2-7	TRBV6-2/TRBV6-3	many	CASSPGQGDSSNF	TGTGCCAGCAGTCCGGGACAAGGGGACTCTTCGAACTTC
TRBD1	TRBJ2-2	TRBV6-1	-	CASMRTGVVGELFF	TGTGCCAGCATGAGGACAGGGGTGGTCGGGGAGCTGTTTTTT
-	TRBJ2-7	TRBV7-2	-	CASRLEANEQYF	TGTGCCAGCAGGCTCGAGGCCAACGAGCAGTACTTC
-	TRBJ1-1	TRBV29-1	-	CSVLGGAGNTEAFF	TGCAGCGTCCTCGGGGGGGCTGGGAACACTGAAGCTTTCTTT
-	TRBJ1-1	TRBV15	many	CATSRGRLTEAFF	TGTGCCACCAGCAGAGGCAGGTTGACTGAAGCTTTCTTT
-	TRBJ1-2	TRBV19	-	CASDGNYGYTF	TGTGCCAGCGATGGGAACTATGGCTACACCTTC
TRBD2	TRBJ2-7	TRBV15	many	CATSKLGGSTQYEQYF	TGTGCCACCAGCAAGTTGGGGGGGAGCACCCAATACGAGCAGTACTTC
-	TRBJ1-1	TRBV6-5	once	CASSYSTPPNTEAFF	TGTGCCAGCAGTTACTCAACACCACCGAACACTGAAGCTTTCTTT
-	TRBJ1-1	TRBV15	many	CATSKNPGAGAEAFF	TGTGCCACCAGCAAGAATCCTGGGGCGGGTGCTGAAGCTTTCTTT
TRBD2	TRBJ2-6	TRBV6-2/TRBV6-3	few	CASSYQLAISGANVLTF	TGTGCCAGCAGTTACCAACTAGCGATCTCTGGGGCCAACGTCCTGACTTTC
TRBD2	TRBJ2-7	TRBV19	many	CASSITSGRANEQYF	TGTGCCAGTAGTATCACTAGCGGGAGGGCCAACGAGCAGTACTTC
-	TRBJ2-5	TRBV2	many	CASLSTGLQETQYF	TGTGCCAGTCTCTCAACCGGGCTCCAAGAGACCCAGTACTTC
TRBD2	TRBJ2-5	TRBV4-3	many	CASSRGLAGGKETQYF	TGCGCCAGCAGCCGGGGACTAGCGGGAGGGAAAGAGACCCAGTACTTC
-	TRBJ2-7	TRBV6-2/TRBV6-3	-	CASMRTAAPLYEQYF	TGTGCCAGCATGAGGACGGCAGCCCCCCTCTACGAGCAGTACTTC
TRBD1	TRBJ2-5	TRBV12-5	many	CASVDRGNQETQYF	TGTGCTAGTGTGGACAGGGGAAACCAGGAGACCCAGTACTTC
-	TRBJ2-5	TRBV29-1	-	CSVGGDQETQYF	TGCAGCGTTGGTGGGGACCAAGAGACCCAGTACTTC
-	TRBJ2-5	TRBV19	many	CASSTHRQETQYF	TGTGCCAGTAGTACCCACCGACAAGAGACCCAGTACTTC
-	TRBJ2-5	TRBV18	many	CASSLSAGGETQYF	TGTGCCAGCTCACTATCCGCCGGGGGAGAGACCCAGTACTTC
TRBD2	TRBJ2-5	TRBV7-9	many	CASSLGPPASGMQETQYF	TGTGCCAGCAGCTTAGGCCCGCCCGCTAGCGGGATGCAAGAGACCCAGTACTTC
TRBD2	TRBJ2-5	TRBV7-2	few	CASSLLASGSGETQYF	TGTGCCAGCAGCTTACTCGCTAGCGGGAGCGGTGAGACCCAGTACTTC
-	TRBJ2-5	TRBV20-1	-	CSARIGRGSETQYF	TGCAGTGCTAGAATCGGTAGGGGCTCAGAGACCCAGTACTTC
-	TRBJ2-2	TRBV12-3/TRBV12-4	-	CASSFLGSTGELFF	TGTGCCAGCAGTTTTTTAGGTTCCACCGGGGAGCTGTTTTTT
TRBD1	TRBJ2-7	TRBV6-4	-	CASKPRDRAYEQYF	TGTGCCAGCAAACCTAGGGACAGGGCCTACGAGCAGTACTTC
-	TRBJ2-2	TRBV2	many	CASRVVMNTGELFF	TGTGCCAGCAGGGTAGTCATGAACACCGGGGAGCTGTTTTTT
-	TRBJ1-1	TRBV6-1	-	CASTFHGGVNTEAFF	TGTGCCAGTACCTTCCATGGCGGGGTGAACACTGAAGCTTTCTTT
-	TRBJ1-6	TRBV27	-	CASSLERYNSPLHF	TGTGCCAGCAGTTTAGAACGCTATAATTCACCCCTCCACTTT
-	TRBJ1-3	TRBV9	many	CASSAPATGSNTIYF	TGTGCCAGCAGCGCTCCCGCGACAGGATCAAACACCATATATTTT
-	TRBJ2-7	TRBV9	once	CASSGRRGDYEQYF	TGTGCCAGCAGCGGGAGGAGGGGGGACTACGAGCAGTACTTC
-	TRBJ1-1	TRBV12-5	-	CASGLVRGTWGTEAFF	TGTGCTAGTGGTTTGGTAAGGGGGACGTGGGGCACTGAAGCTTTCTTT
-	TRBJ1-1	TRBV6-5	-	CASSYASLVEAFF	TGTGCCAGCAGTTACGCCTCCCTTGTTGAAGCTTTCTTT
-	TRBJ1-1	TRBV29-1	-	CSVEIRVTEAFF	TGCAGCGTTGAAATCAGAGTCACTGAAGCTTTCTTT
-	TRBJ2-7	TRBV7-2	many	CASSLGPTREQYF	TGTGCCAGCAGCCTAGGGCCAACCCGCGAGCAGTACTTC
-	TRBJ1-2	TRBV18	few	CASSPQEELVSYGYTF	TGTGCCAGCTCACCACAGGAGGAGCTAGTATCCTATGGCTACACCTTC
-	TRBJ1-1	TRBV11-3	-	CASSITTNTEAFF	TGTGCCAGCAGCATAACAACTAACACTGAAGCTTTCTTT
-	TRBJ1-2	TRBV11-2	many	CASSPGGANYGYTF	TGTGCCAGCAGCCCCGGTGGAGCCAACTATGGCTACACCTTC
-	TRBJ2-2	TRBV6-2/TRBV6-3	many	CASSYSQPLISPTGELFF	TGTGCCAGCAGTTACTCCCAACCACTTATAAGTCCCACCGGGGAGCTGTTTTTT
-	TRBJ2-6	TRBV9	many	CASSVAYSFFGMGNSGANVLTF	TGTGCCAGCAGCGTAGCTTATTCATTTTTCGGCATGGGAAACTCTGGGGCCAACGTCCTGACTTTC
TRBD2	TRBJ2-2	TRBV6-4	many	CASKGASGRARAEELFF	TGTGCCAGCAAGGGGGCTAGCGGGAGGGCTCGCGCAGAGGAGCTGTTTTTT
-	TRBJ2-5	TRBV7-8	-	CASSLAGGRAETQYF	TGTGCCAGCAGCTTAGCGGGAGGAAGGGCGGAGACCCAGTACTTC
-	TRBJ2-7	TRBV28	-	CASSLGLVHHEQYF	TGTGCCAGCAGTTTAGGATTAGTTCACCACGAGCAGTACTTC
TRBD1	TRBJ1-1	TRBV12-3/TRBV12-4	-	CASSMTGVDTEAFF	TGTGCCAGCAGCATGACAGGGGTGGACACTGAAGCTTTCTTT
-	TRBJ1-2	TRBV29-1	many	CSVVLGSGYTF	TGCAGCGTCGTGTTGGGGTCCGGCTACACCTTC
-	TRBJ1-6	TRBV28	many	CASSFPLAGRTNNSPLHF	TGTGCCAGCAGTTTTCCCTTGGCAGGCAGGACGAATAATTCACCCCTCCACTTT
-	TRBJ1-3	TRBV15	few	CATSRDPGEDTIYF	TGTGCCACCAGCAGAGATCCCGGGGAGGACACCATATATTTT
-	TRBJ1-2	TRBV6-5	many	CASSYSMGYYGYTF	TGTGCCAGCAGTTACTCGATGGGTTACTATGGCTACACCTTC